This T cell receptor beta chain was observed in a study of cytomegalovirus exposure and HLA in healthy donors. Findings and caveats of the study: Among TCR beta chains, those listed as cytomegalovirus-associated numbered over 150.

The PCR used 60 Vbeta and 13 Jbeta primers. Method: immunoSEQ multiplex PCR; TCRdb's copy keeps in-frame clones and lacks some. The data contain roughly 150,000 clones, 81% of them seen just once; the ten biggest clones take up approximately 1.2%. The CDR3 length is 15 residues. Per the germline V gene, CDR1 is SGDLS and CDR2 is YYNGEE. V lost 4 bases, J lost 5 bases, and 18 bases lay in between. With respect to this clone: Its antigen is undetermined.

The chain links TRBV9 to TRBJ1-1, with D maybe TRBD1 (5 bases). The receptor was derived from a man in his fifties or sixties in good health and CMV-seropositive. The sequenced sample consisted of PBMCs. CDR3 nucleotide sequence: TGTGCCAGCAGCCCAACGACGGGGGGGAGTACTGAAGCTTTCTTT. Protein product: CASSPTTGGSTEAFF.